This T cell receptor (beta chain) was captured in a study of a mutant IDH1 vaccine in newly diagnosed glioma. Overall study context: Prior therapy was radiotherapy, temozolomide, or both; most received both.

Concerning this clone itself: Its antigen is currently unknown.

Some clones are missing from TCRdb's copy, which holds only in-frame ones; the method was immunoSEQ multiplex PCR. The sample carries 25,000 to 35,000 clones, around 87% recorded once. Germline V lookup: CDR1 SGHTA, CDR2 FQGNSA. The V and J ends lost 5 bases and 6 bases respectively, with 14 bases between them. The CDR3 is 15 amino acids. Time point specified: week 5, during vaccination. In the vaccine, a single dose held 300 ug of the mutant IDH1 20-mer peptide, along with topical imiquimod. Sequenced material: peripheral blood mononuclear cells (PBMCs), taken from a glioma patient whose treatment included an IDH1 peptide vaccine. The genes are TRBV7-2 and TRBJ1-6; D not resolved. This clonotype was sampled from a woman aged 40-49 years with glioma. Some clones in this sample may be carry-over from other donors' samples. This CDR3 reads CASSPLGRSNSPLHF. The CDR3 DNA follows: TGTGCCAGCAGCCCGCTCGGACGGTCTAATTCACCCCTCCACTTT.